This T cell receptor beta chain is drawn from a study of early T cells in non-severe SARS-CoV-2 infection. Turning to the study itself: Investigators sequenced bulk RNA drawn from unsorted whole blood, and chains remained unpaired.

General study findings and limits: The study's VDJdb matching favored anti-spike CD8 responses and missed private and CD4 specificities.

Each single cDNA molecule received a unique molecular identifier. TCRdb reanalysed the 5' RACE reads using MiXCR and keeps one entry per CDR3 protein. The sample lists tens of thousands of distinct CDR3 sequences; 14% were seen once. This clonotype was observed at least ten times. Its target is unknown. This sequence originates from an adult who was a healthcare worker with PCR-confirmed SARS-CoV-2 infection or an uninfected control (not recorded which). Specimen: whole blood.

The CDR3 region is CASIGGIFTDTQYF. The CDR3 region has the DNA TGTGCCAGCATAGGGGGGATTTTCACAGATACGCAGTATTTT. The chain couples TRBV28 to TRBJ2-3; D assignment may be TRBD1 or TRBD2 (6 bases each). The CDR3 loop spans 14 amino acids. The V and J ends lost 7 bases and 2 bases respectively, with 13 bases between them. Germline-derived CDR1 and CDR2 are MDHEN and SYDVKM. Looking up the rest from reference TRBV28 and TRBJ2-3 gives the full variable domain: DVKVTQSSRYLVKRTGEKVFLECVQDMDHENMFWYRQDPGLGLRLIYFSYDVKMKEKGDIPEGYSVSREKKERFSLILESASTNQTSMYLCASIGGIFTDTQYFGPGTRLTVL.